The clone carrying this T cell receptor beta chain was observed many times. This sample is drawn from a study of regulatory T cells in long-lasting Graves disease. Study-level information: The study enrolled newly diagnosed Graves' patients on antithyroid drugs under 3 months.

Indicated time point: newly diagnosed GD, antithyroid drugs for less than 3 months. After RNA was extracted from PBMCs, the TCR library was made from it. An endocrinology unit in Xi'an, China, supplied the patients. The CDR3 covers 18 residues. The V and J ends lost 2 bases and 3 bases respectively, with 23 bases between them. CDR1 and CDR2 (germline): MNHNS, SASEGT. To make TCR beta libraries, researchers used iRepertoire HTBI primers and Arm-PCR of CDR3 regions. Original analysis: The identification of 55 to 70 TRBV and 11 to 15 TRBJ segments was made across samples. TCRdb recomputed calls from the multiplex PCR reads with MiXCR, one row per CDR3 protein. The V and J calls and clone size are TCRdb's, not the authors'. This sample has 350,000 to 400,000 distinct CDR3 sequences, with around a sixth found just once.

V and J are TRBV6-1 and TRBJ2-7, with TRBD2 as a possible D gene (6 bases). The material sequenced was peripheral blood mononuclear cells (PBMCs), taken at new diagnosis, from a patient treated with antithyroid drugs. This sequence was found in a female donor with Graves disease. The CDR3 sequence: CASSEPPRRGRLDYEQYF. DNA of the CDR3: TGTGCCAGCAGTGAACCTCCCCGACGGGGGAGGTTGGACTACGAGCAGTACTTC.